The next 32 T cell receptor beta chains were all read from a single sample in a study of blood T cell repertoires in COVID-19. Repertoires were generated with immunoSEQ multiplex PCR, while TCRdb's copy carries only in-frame clones and drops some. The sample shows about 410,000 clones, approximately 90% of them seen only once. The sequencing sample was made of peripheral blood. These TCRs come from a woman between 35 and 50 years old with COVID-19, enrolled during active disease.

This chain links TRBV6-5 with TRBJ1-5; weak D call: TRBD1 (6 bases). Germline V lookup: CDR1 MNHEY, CDR2 SVGAGI. The CDR3 runs to 15 residues. V was trimmed by 6 bases and J by 0 bases, leaving 12 bases between them. The CDR3 nucleotides read TGTGCCAGCAGAACCGGGACAAGTAGCAATCAGCCCCAGCATTTT. Its protein product is CASRTGTSSNQPQHF.

The chain is built from TRBV6-6 and TRBJ2-1; 11 nucleotides line up with TRBD2. V was clipped by 11 bases and J by 4 bases; unmatched bases: 4. Germline lookup yields CDR1 MNHNY and CDR2 SVGAGI (reference sequence). The CDR3 runs 13 residues. CDR3 in DNA: TGTGCCTGCGGGACTAGCGGATACAATGAGCAGTTCTTC. It translates to CACGTSGYNEQFF.

This chain uses TRBV29-1 with TRBJ2-1, with 12 bases matching TRBD1. Germline V gene sequence: CDR1 SQVTM, CDR2 ANQGSEA. The J segment lost 4 bases and the V segment lost 5 bases, leaving 6 bases of the junction unmatched. This CDR3 is built from 15 residues. Here the CDR3 DNA reads TGCAGCGTTCACCGGGACAGGGGGCCTTACAATGAGCAGTTCTTC. Its translation: CSVHRDRGPYNEQFF.

The chain employs TRBV10-3 and TRBJ2-3; TRBD2 aligns across 10 bases. V dropped 4 bases and J dropped 4; count of bases not matched to a gene: 8. Germline CDR1 ENHRY, CDR2 SYGVKD. The CDR3 consists of 16 residues. The DNA of the CDR3 is TGTGCCATCAGTGGACTTCTAGCGGGAGACTCAGATACGCAGTATTTT. As protein: CAISGLLAGDSDTQYF.

V is TRBV29-1 and J is TRBJ1-1; D ambiguous. The germline V and J ends were trimmed by 4 bases and 6 bases, with 18 bases remaining between them. This CDR3 is 14 amino acids long. Germline loops: CDR1 SQVTM, CDR2 ANQGSEA. Here the CDR3 DNA reads TGCAGCGTTGGATCCGGACTGCCCGGCGCTGAAGCTTTCTTT. This gives the protein CSVGSGLPGAEAFF.

The V call is TRBV6-1, the J call TRBJ2-5; 11 positions match TRBD2. This CDR3 has 20 residues. V lost 3 bases and J lost 5; bases outside the gene matches: 20. Looked up from germline, CDR1 is MNHNS and CDR2 is SASEGT. The chain's CDR3 is CASSDLLAGTSGGIWETQYF. The DNA of the CDR3 is TGTGCCAGCAGTGATCTTCTAGCGGGAACTAGCGGGGGAATTTGGGAGACCCAGTACTTC.

The CDR3 protein is CASSPSNEKLFF. As DNA, the CDR3 is TGTGCCAGCTCACCCTCGAATGAAAAACTGTTTTTT. This rearrangement joins TRBV18 to TRBJ1-4; D ambiguous. Trimming cost V 3 bases and J 5 bases, with 4 bases left between them. Germline loops: CDR1 KGHSH, CDR2 LQKENI. The CDR3 runs to 12 residues.

The V and J genes are TRBV4-3 and TRBJ2-7; no reliable D call. The ends were cut back, 0 bases at V and 0 bases at J, with 9 bases in the middle. This CDR3 region has 15 residues. Germline CDR1 reads LGHNA; CDR2 reads YSLEER. DNA for the CDR3: TGCGCCAGCAGCCAAGATTTCGTGAGCTCCTACGAGCAGTACTTC. It codes for CASSQDFVSSYEQYF.

CDR3 in DNA: TGCGCCAGCAGCCAAGTGGGGTCAGGGGGCGCGATTTGGGGCTACACCTTC. It is translated as CASSQVGSGGAIWGYTF. The chain links TRBV4-1 to TRBJ1-2, with 8 positions matching TRBD1. This CDR3 region has 17 residues. V was clipped by 1 base and J by 8 bases; unmatched bases: 15. From germline, CDR1 is MGHRA and CDR2 YSYEKL.

Concerning this clone itself: Distinct nucleotide sequences in the sample also encode this CDR3. This sequence joins TRBV15 and TRBJ2-1; D ambiguous. The CDR3 consists of 12 residues. Trimming left V 0 bases short and J 10 bases short, with 7 bases between. Looked up from germline, CDR1 is LNHNV and CDR2 is YYDKDF (reference sequence). In nucleotides, the CDR3 is TGTGCCACCAGCAGAGACCGGCGGGAGCAGTTCTTC. It yields the protein CATSRDRREQFF.

This sequence joins TRBV5-4 and TRBJ1-2; 8 bases fit TRBD1. The CDR3 contains 14 residues. Germline V gene data show CDR1 as SGHNT and CDR2 as YYREEE (reference sequence). V was pared by 4 bases and J by 5 bases, with 7 bases of the junction left unmatched. For the CDR3, the DNA is TGTGCCAGCAGCCCGGACAGGGCCCTTTATGGCTACACCTTC. Translated, it gives CASSPDRALYGYTF.

The V call is TRBV2, the J call TRBJ1-1, with TRBD1 as a possible D gene (5 bases). The germline V gene encodes CDR1 SNHLY and CDR2 FYNNEI. The germline V and J ends were trimmed by 0 bases and 4 bases, with 15 bases remaining between them. The CDR3 is 16 residues long. DNA of the CDR3: TGTGCCAGCAGTGAAGCGCTTGTCAGGGCCGGCACTGAAGCTTTCTTT. This codes for CASSEALVRAGTEAFF.

The chain joins TRBV18 to TRBJ1-4; D not certain. The V gene's germline CDR1 is KGHSH and CDR2 LQKENI. The length of the CDR3 is 14 residues. Trimming left V 3 bases short and J 5 bases short, with 10 bases between. As DNA, the CDR3 is TGTGCCAGCTCACCCGGACGGGGAAATGAAAAACTGTTTTTT. This codes for CASSPGRGNEKLFF.

This clone was counted a single time. In nucleotides, the CDR3 is TGTGCCAGTAGTAGTCAAATGGGCGATGTGTTCTTC. This encodes CASSSQMGDVFF. The V and J genes are TRBV19 and TRBJ2-1, with D unclear. Trimming stripped 4 bases from V and 15 bases from J, with 16 bases between. The germline gives CDR1 LNHDA, CDR2 SQIVND (reference sequence). CDR3 length: 12 residues.

The J gene is TRBJ1-1, the V gene TRBV19; weak D call: TRBD1 (5 bases). The V and J ends lost 3 bases and 10 bases respectively, with 15 bases between them. The germline gives CDR1 LNHDA, CDR2 SQIVND (reference sequence). This CDR3 contains 13 residues. Here the CDR3 reads CASSIRDRPGAFF. CDR3 sequence (DNA): TGTGCCAGTAGTATTCGCGACAGACCGGGAGCTTTCTTT.

The rearrangement uses TRBV4-1 and TRBJ1-6, with 7 bases that match TRBD1. V dropped 4 bases and J dropped 9; count of bases not matched to a gene: 18. The CDR3 spans 18 residues. Germline CDR1 reads MGHRA; CDR2 reads YSYEKL. For the CDR3, the DNA is TGCGCCAGCAGCCTCTATAGGGGACAGCTTTCTGGGGCTTCACCCCTCCACTTT. Protein sequence: CASSLYRGQLSGASPLHF.

V usage is TRBV13 and J usage is TRBJ1-2, with D maybe TRBD1 (5 bases). The CDR3 is made up of 15 amino acids. The V gene's germline CDR1 is PRHDT and CDR2 FYEKMQ (reference sequence). Trimming took off 1 base at V and 3 bases at J, with 12 bases between the two ends. The CDR3 coding sequence is TGTGCCAGCAGCTTAGTGGGCAGGGTGGACTATGGCTACACCTTC. It is translated as CASSLVGRVDYGYTF.

The gene calls are TRBV7-8 and TRBJ2-2, with 11 bases fitting TRBD2. Germline CDR1 is SGHVS and CDR2 is FQNEAQ. Trimming took 7 bases from V and 5 from J; bases not matched to a gene: 12. This CDR3 has 17 residues. This chain's CDR3 is CASKSELAGVQTGELFF. In DNA, the CDR3 is TGTGCCAGCAAATCGGAACTAGCGGGAGTTCAGACCGGGGAGCTGTTTTTT.

This chain links TRBV7-6 with TRBJ1-5, with 9 bases aligning to TRBD1. Germline trimming cut 1 base from V and 6 bases from J; bases unmatched to any gene: 7. Per germline, CDR1 SGHVS and CDR2 FNYEAQ. This CDR3 has 16 residues. CDR3 sequence (DNA): TGTGCCAGCAGCTTAGGGCAACAGGGGGCGATTCAGCCCCAGCATTTT. Encoded protein: CASSLGQQGAIQPQHF.

J is TRBJ2-5 and V is TRBV24-1; 15 bases match TRBD2. V dropped 7 bases and J dropped 5; count of bases not matched to a gene: 7. The germline gives CDR1 KGHDR, CDR2 SFDVKD. The CDR3 is 16 amino acids. The CDR3 coding sequence is TGTGCCACCAGCGAGGGACTAGCGGGGGGCTGGGAGACCCAGTACTTC. Encoded protein: CATSEGLAGGWETQYF.

This clone was observed a handful of times. This sequence joins TRBV25-1 and TRBJ2-7; possible D gene TRBD1, 5 bases. Trimming removed 5 bases from V and 4 bases from J, with 9 bases in between. The CDR3 totals 12 residues. The germline gives CDR1 MGHDK, CDR2 SYGVNS. CDR3 region: CASSLTGYEQYF. For the CDR3, the DNA is TGTGCCAGCAGTCTTACAGGATACGAGCAGTACTTC.

The sample holds one count of this clone. The chain uses TRBV5-6 and TRBJ2-1, with a tentative D call TRBD1 (5 bases). This CDR3 spans 13 amino acids. Deletions cut 2 bases from V and 10 bases from J, with 13 bases between. Looked up from germline, CDR1 is SGHDT and CDR2 is YYEEEE. This CDR3 is CASSFQRSGEQFF. CDR3 DNA: TGTGCCAGCAGCTTTCAACGTTCAGGGGAGCAGTTCTTC.

The chain links TRBV27 to TRBJ1-6; D is undetermined. The V end was cut by 6 bases, the J end by 11 bases, with 14 bases between. The CDR3 covers 13 residues. In germline, CDR1 is MNHEY, CDR2 SMNVEV (reference sequence). CDR3 residues: CASSYGAATPLHF. The CDR3, as DNA: TGTGCCAGCAGCTACGGAGCAGCAACACCCCTCCACTTT.

This chain connects TRBV12-3 or TRBV12-4 to TRBJ2-3, with D maybe TRBD1 (5 bases). This CDR3 comprises 12 residues. With 6 bases removed from V and 5 bases from J, the gap between germline ends came to 9 bases. This CDR3 reads CASRPQGDTQYF. The CDR3 DNA follows: TGTGCCAGCAGACCTCAGGGAGATACGCAGTATTTT.

This sequence joins TRBV27 and TRBJ2-4, with TRBD2 matching 8 bases. CDR3 length: 14 amino acids. The junction had 1 base not matched to a gene; V was cut back by 5 bases and J by 1 base. Germline V gene lookup returns CDR1 MNHEY and CDR2 SMNVEV (reference sequence). CDR3 amino acids: CASSIAGAKNIQYF. CDR3 DNA sequence: TGTGCCAGCAGTATAGCGGGGGCCAAAAACATTCAGTACTTC.

This chain connects TRBV7-2 to TRBJ2-5, with a possible D match to TRBD1 (6 bases). Between the trimmed V and J ends, which lost 3 bases and 7 bases, there was a span of 12 bases. Looked up from germline, CDR1 is SGHTA and CDR2 is FQGNSA. The CDR3 covers 13 residues. The CDR3 here is CASSFGGDGTQYF. CDR3 coding DNA: TGTGCCAGCAGCTTTGGGGGCGACGGGACCCAGTACTTC.

The gene calls are TRBV6-6 and TRBJ1-1; 7 bases are a match to TRBD1. The CDR3 length is 15 residues. After removal of 6 bases from V and 1 base from J, the junction contained 8 bases not matched to a gene. The V gene's germline CDR1 is MNHNY and CDR2 SVGAGI (reference sequence). CDR3 amino acids: CASRSTGLPNTEAFF. The CDR3 DNA reads as TGTGCCAGCAGATCGACAGGGCTCCCGAACACTGAAGCTTTCTTT.

This rearrangement joins TRBV2 to TRBJ1-1; 7 bases align to TRBD1. Per the germline V gene, CDR1 is SNHLY and CDR2 is FYNNEI. The CDR3 consists of 15 residues. Trimming cost V 4 bases and J 1 base; bases outside gene matches: 6. CDR3 sequence: CASSVETGRNTEAFF. The CDR3 DNA follows: TGTGCCAGCAGTGTTGAGACAGGGAGGAACACTGAAGCTTTCTTT.

This clone has just one count. The chain uses TRBV7-9 and TRBJ1-5, with a tentative D call TRBD1 (5 bases). The germline V gene has CDR1 SEHNR and CDR2 FQNEAQ (reference sequence). The CDR3 sequence is 12 residues long. Trimming took off 3 bases at V and 6 bases at J, with 6 bases between the two ends. The DNA of the CDR3 is TGTGCCAGCAGCTTCGGGGGTCAGCCCCAGCATTTT. This translates into CASSFGGQPQHF.

The V and J genes are TRBV4-3 and TRBJ2-2, with 7 bases identical to TRBD1. The CDR3 extends over 18 amino acids. In germline, CDR1 is LGHNA, CDR2 YSLEER. The ends lost 0 bases at V and 0 bases at J; junction bases unmatched: 7. This CDR3 reads CASSQDNGDSANTGELFF. As DNA, the CDR3 is TGCGCCAGCAGCCAAGATAACGGGGACAGCGCGAACACCGGGGAGCTGTTTTTT.

This chain connects TRBV2 to TRBJ1-5; no definite D call. Germline V CDR1 and CDR2: SNHLY, FYNNEI. V lost 2 bases to trimming and J lost 4 bases, with 9 bases between them. This CDR3 has 14 residues. CDR3 nucleotides: TGTGCCAGCAGTGAAAATGAGAGTAATCAGCCCCAGCATTTT. As protein: CASSENESNQPQHF.

This clone appeared a single time. The V and J genes are TRBV11-2 and TRBJ2-7, with 9 bases identical to TRBD2. Germline-derived CDR1 and CDR2 are SGHAT and FQNNGV. The CDR3 spans 14 residues. Trimming cost V 5 bases and J 2 bases; bases outside gene matches: 4. The CDR3 loop reads CASSLSGSTYEQYF. The CDR3 bases are TGTGCCAGCAGCCTTAGCGGGAGCACCTACGAGCAGTACTTC.